This section outlines one TCR beta chain sequence together with its context. Its specificity is unknown. This entry belongs to a study of T cells expressing NK-cell markers. Whole-study context: In the group of eight sequenced donors, seven were HCMV-seropositive and one was seronegative.

Study-level points and caveats: Dominant NKG2C+ clonotypes made up about 1.0-7.0% of CD8+ T cells in more than 5 donors.

From its re-call of the 5' RACE reads, TCRdb lists each CDR3 protein once, without DNA. The sample table sets out over 250,000 distinct CDR3 sequences. Sequencing input: blood T cells: a sorted CD56 or NKG2C T cell subset, CD4+ or CD8+ T cells, or bulk PBMC T cells (not recorded which). The sequence was obtained from a woman between 18 and 70 years old in good health.

The CDR3 sequence is CASSPGTRSNQPQHF. The chain links TRBV12-3 or TRBV12-4 to TRBJ1-5; TCRdb gives TRBD1 as the D gene, but with no DNA this cannot be confirmed. CDR3 length equals 15 residues.